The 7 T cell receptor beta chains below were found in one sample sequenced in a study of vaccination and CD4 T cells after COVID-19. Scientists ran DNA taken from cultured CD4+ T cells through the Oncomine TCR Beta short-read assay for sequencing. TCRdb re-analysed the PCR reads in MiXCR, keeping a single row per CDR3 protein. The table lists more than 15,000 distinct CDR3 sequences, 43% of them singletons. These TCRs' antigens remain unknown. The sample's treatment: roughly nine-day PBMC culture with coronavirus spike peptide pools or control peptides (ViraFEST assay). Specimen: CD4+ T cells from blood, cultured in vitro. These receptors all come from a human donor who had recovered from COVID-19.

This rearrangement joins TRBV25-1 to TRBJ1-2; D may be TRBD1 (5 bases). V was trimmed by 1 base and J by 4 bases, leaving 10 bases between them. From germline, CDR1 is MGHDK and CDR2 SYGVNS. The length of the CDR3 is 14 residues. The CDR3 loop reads CASSESRDSYGYTF. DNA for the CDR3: TGTGCCAGCAGTGAATCCCGTGACAGCTATGGCTACACCTTC.

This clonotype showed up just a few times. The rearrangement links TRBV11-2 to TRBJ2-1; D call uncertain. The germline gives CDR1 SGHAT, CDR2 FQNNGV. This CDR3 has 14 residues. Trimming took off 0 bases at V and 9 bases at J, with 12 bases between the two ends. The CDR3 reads CASSLDPTVVEQFF. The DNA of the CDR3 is TGTGCCAGCAGCTTAGATCCAACCGTAGTTGAGCAGTTCTTC.

In nucleotides, the CDR3 is TGTGCCAGCAGGCCTACAGGGACTAGCAATCAGCCCCAGCATTTT. Amino acids: CASRPTGTSNQPQHF. The genes are TRBV6-1 and TRBJ1-5, with D possibly TRBD1 on 6 matching bases. Between the trimmed V and J ends, which lost 6 bases and 0 bases, there was a span of 12 bases. The germline gives CDR1 MNHNS, CDR2 SASEGT. The CDR3 contains 15 residues.

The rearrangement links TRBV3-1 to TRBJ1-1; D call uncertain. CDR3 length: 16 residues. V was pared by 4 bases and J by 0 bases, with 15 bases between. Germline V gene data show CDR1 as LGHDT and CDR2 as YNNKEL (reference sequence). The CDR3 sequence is CASSRGRYVMNTEAFF. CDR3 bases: TGTGCCAGCAGCCGAGGCCGTTACGTAATGAACACTGAAGCTTTCTTT.

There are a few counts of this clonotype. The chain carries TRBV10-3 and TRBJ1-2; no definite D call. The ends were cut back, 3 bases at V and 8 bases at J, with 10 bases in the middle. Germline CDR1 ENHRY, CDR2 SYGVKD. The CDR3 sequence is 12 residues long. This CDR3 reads CAISDFPTGYTF. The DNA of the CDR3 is TGTGCCATCAGTGATTTCCCTACCGGCTACACCTTC.

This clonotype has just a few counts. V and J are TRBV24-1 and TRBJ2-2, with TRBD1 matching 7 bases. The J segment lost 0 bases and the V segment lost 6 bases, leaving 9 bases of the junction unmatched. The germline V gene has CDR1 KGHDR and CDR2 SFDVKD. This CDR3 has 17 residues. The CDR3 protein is CATSRPTGATNTGELFF. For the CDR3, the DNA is TGTGCCACCAGTCGCCCAACAGGGGCCACGAACACCGGGGAGCTGTTTTTT.

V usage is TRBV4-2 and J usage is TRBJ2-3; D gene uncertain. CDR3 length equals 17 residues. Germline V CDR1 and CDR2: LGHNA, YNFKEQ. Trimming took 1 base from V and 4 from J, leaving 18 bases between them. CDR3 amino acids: CASSQGRYYKPPDTQYF. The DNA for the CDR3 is TGTGCCAGCAGCCAAGGCCGTTACTATAAACCCCCAGATACGCAGTATTTT.